The 31 T cell receptor beta chains below come from one sample, sequenced in a study of blood T cell repertoires in COVID-19. TCRdb's table, derived via immunoSEQ multiplex PCR, lists solely in-frame clones and lacks some. There are around 250,000 clones in the sample; roughly 84% occur only once, and 1.5% to 1.9% lies in the top ten. The specimen was peripheral blood. Receptor source: a woman in her forties who had recovered from COVID-19.

The chain has TRBV28 and TRBJ1-4; D might be TRBD1 (6 bases). Trimming cost V 5 bases and J 6 bases, with 10 bases left between them. The germline CDR1 and CDR2 sequences are MDHEN and SYDVKM. This CDR3 is built from 13 residues. The CDR3 DNA reads TGTGCCAGCAGTCCAGGGACATATGAAAAACTGTTTTTT. Amino acids: CASSPGTYEKLFF.

In this sample, this clone turned up once. This chain connects TRBV2 to TRBJ1-4; D gene uncertain. Germline V lookup: CDR1 SNHLY, CDR2 FYNNEI. V lost 4 bases to trimming and J lost 3 bases, with 12 bases between them. The CDR3 has 15 amino acids. CDR3: CASSGGWRANEKLFF. For the CDR3, the DNA is TGTGCCAGCAGTGGTGGTTGGAGGGCTAATGAAAAACTGTTTTTT.

This clone has more than one count but fewer than ten. The chain employs TRBV15 and TRBJ1-6, with TRBD1 matching over 9 bases. Germline V CDR1 and CDR2: LNHNV, YYDKDF (reference sequence). The CDR3 loop spans 15 amino acids. V lost 8 bases and J lost 5; bases outside the gene matches: 7. The CDR3 coding sequence is TGTGCCACCGGGTCCCGGGACAGGGATAATTCACCCCTCCACTTT. Its protein is CATGSRDRDNSPLHF.

The chain carries TRBV10-1 and TRBJ1-3; a weak D match, TRBD1 (5 bases). Germline V lookup: CDR1 WNHNN, CDR2 SYGVQD (reference sequence). With 8 bases removed from V and 1 base from J, the gap between germline ends came to 9 bases. The CDR3 is 13 amino acids. The CDR3 nucleotides read TGCGCCAGCGGGGCCTTTTCTGGAAACACCATATATTTT. It codes for CASGAFSGNTIYF.

Only a few counts were recorded for this clone. The rearrangement uses TRBV10-3 and TRBJ1-5; 9 bases are shared with TRBD1. Per germline, CDR1 ENHRY and CDR2 SYGVKD. The CDR3 runs to 14 residues. Trimming took 6 bases from V and 7 from J; bases not matched to a gene: 7. The CDR3 coding sequence is TGTGCCATCAGGCCGGGACAGGGAGGGCAGCCCCAGCATTTT. Translating gives CAIRPGQGGQPQHF.

This clone appeared once. V and J are TRBV7-9 and TRBJ1-4; 8 bases agree with TRBD1. Trimming at V came to 5 bases and at J to 7 bases, leaving 18 bases not matched to a gene. This CDR3 contains 18 residues. Germline CDR1 reads SEHNR; CDR2 reads FQNEAQ (reference sequence). CDR3 in DNA: TGTGCCAGCAGCCGGGACAGGCGGGTCTACCGGCGCGGTGAAAAACTGTTTTTT. Its translation is CASSRDRRVYRRGEKLFF.

CDR3 sequence: CAWTYGTGGGYTF. DNA for the CDR3: TGTGCCTGGACGTACGGGACAGGGGGCGGCTACACCTTC. The chain has TRBV30 and TRBJ1-2; TRBD1 agrees at 12 bases. Unmatched junction bases numbered 5, after V lost 4 bases and J lost 8 bases. From germline, CDR1 is GTSNPN and CDR2 SVGIG (reference sequence). This CDR3 is 13 amino acids long.

V gene TRBV18 combines with J gene TRBJ1-6, with 8 bases identical to TRBD1. Trimming took 6 bases from V and 10 from J; bases not matched to a gene: 17. This CDR3 spans 17 amino acids. Germline CDR1 reads KGHSH; CDR2 reads LQKENI. In nucleotides, the CDR3 is TGTGCCAGCTCCAGCTATTGGACAGGGCAGAATTCATCACCCCTCCACTTT. Residues: CASSSYWTGQNSSPLHF.

This clone has a single count. The CDR3 coding sequence is TGTGCCAGCAGCCTAGCGGGACAGGGACTATATGGCTACACCTTC. It codes for CASSLAGQGLYGYTF. The chain is built from TRBV3-1 (or the pseudogene TRBV3-2) and TRBJ1-2; TRBD1 matches at 9 bases. After removal of 4 bases from V and 5 bases from J, the junction contained 8 bases not matched to a gene. This CDR3 spans 15 amino acids. Germline lookup yields CDR1 LGHDT and CDR2 YNNKEL (reference sequence).

This clone was seen only a few times. This sample includes further DNA sequences coding for the same CDR3. In DNA, the CDR3 is TGCGCCAGCAGCTTGGCCGGCACAGATACGCAGTATTTT. Protein product: CASSLAGTDTQYF. This chain links TRBV5-1 with TRBJ2-3; D not certain. Germline CDR1 reads SGHRS; CDR2 reads YFSETQ. V lost 0 bases to trimming and J lost 1 base, with 3 bases between them. The CDR3 covers 13 residues. Looking up the rest from reference TRBV5-1 and TRBJ2-3 gives the full variable domain: KAGVTQTPRYLIKTRGQQVTLSCSPISGHRSVSWYQQTPGQGLQFLFEYFSETQRNKGNFPGRFSGRQFSNSRSEMNVSTLELGDSALYLCASSLAGTDTQYFGPGTRLTVL.

This clone appeared a few times. The chain joins TRBV7-6 to TRBJ2-7; the match to TRBD2 covers 10 bases. Germline V CDR1 and CDR2: SGHVS, FNYEAQ. Trimming took 5 bases from V and 0 from J; bases not matched to a gene: 7. The CDR3 contains 16 residues. The CDR3 protein is CASSQQAGGGSYEQYF. In nucleotides, the CDR3 is TGTGCCAGCAGCCAACAAGCGGGAGGGGGCTCCTACGAGCAGTACTTC.

DNA for the CDR3: TGTGCCAGCAGCTTACCACAGGGGATCACCGGGGAGCTGTTTTTT. It yields the protein CASSLPQGITGELFF. V and J are TRBV11-2 and TRBJ2-2; 7 bases agree with TRBD1. Germline V gene data show CDR1 as SGHAT and CDR2 as FQNNGV. Germline trimming cut 2 bases from V and 4 bases from J; bases unmatched to any gene: 4. The CDR3 is made up of 15 amino acids.

This clone was counted ten times or more. J is TRBJ2-1 and V is TRBV18; 11 nucleotides line up with TRBD2. This CDR3 region has 17 residues. The trim removed 3 bases at V and 0 bases at J, leaving 4 bases unmatched. CDR1 KGHSH and CDR2 LQKENI come from the germline V gene. CDR3 in amino acids: CASSPRTSGFSYNEQFF. The CDR3, as DNA: TGTGCCAGCTCACCTAGGACTAGCGGGTTCTCCTACAATGAGCAGTTCTTC.

The chain employs TRBV6-5 and TRBJ2-5; possible D gene TRBD1, 5 bases. V gave up 5 bases and J gave up 4 bases, with 11 bases separating them. This CDR3 is 13 amino acids long. Per the germline V gene, CDR1 is MNHEY and CDR2 is SVGAGI. The CDR3 sequence is CASSKQGRETQYF. As DNA, the CDR3 is TGTGCCAGCAGTAAGCAGGGTAGAGAGACCCAGTACTTC.

This clone was seen a few times. V gene TRBV19 combines with J gene TRBJ1-5; no clear D. CDR3 size: 15 residues. V gave up 3 bases and J gave up 1 base, with 10 bases separating them. Germline V gene sequence: CDR1 LNHDA, CDR2 SQIVND (reference sequence). CDR3 DNA: TGTGCCAGTAGTATGCGGGGTAGGAGCAATCAGCCCCAGCATTTT. Protein: CASSMRGRSNQPQHF.

In DNA form, the CDR3 reads TGCAGCGTCGCACTGGACAGGGGTGCGCAGTACTTC. The encoded protein is CSVALDRGAQYF. J is TRBJ2-7 and V is TRBV29-1, with 9 nucleotides matching TRBD1. This CDR3 region has 12 residues. V trimming: 6 bases; J trimming: 9 bases; junction bases outside the gene matches: 9. The germline V gene has CDR1 SQVTM and CDR2 ANQGSEA.

The chain carries TRBV7-3 and TRBJ2-3; TRBD2 might be the D (7 bases). This CDR3 spans 15 amino acids. V was shortened by 1 base and J by 7 bases, with 15 bases between the two germline ends. The V gene's germline CDR1 is SGHTA and CDR2 FQGTGA. The DNA of the CDR3 is TGTGCCAGCAGCTTAAACGGGGGGCTTCCATATACGCAGTATTTT. This gives the protein CASSLNGGLPYTQYF.

The V gene is TRBV20-1, the J gene TRBJ2-7; tentatively, D is TRBD1 (6 bases). CDR1 is DFQATT and CDR2 is SNEGSKA in the germline V gene (reference sequence). The CDR3 has 12 amino acids. The V end was cut by 3 bases, the J end by 4 bases, with 10 bases between. CDR3 nucleotides: TGCAGTGCTAGTCAGGGGTTTTACGAGCAGTACTTC. Its translation is CSASQGFYEQYF.

The V gene is TRBV6-5, the J gene TRBJ1-2, with no clear D. Germline CDR1 is MNHEY and CDR2 is SVGAGI. This CDR3 region has 13 residues. V shed 4 bases and J shed 6 bases, with 12 bases lying between them. CDR3 in DNA: TGTGCCAGCAGTTCATTACTCTTGGATGGCTACACCTTC. Residues: CASSSLLLDGYTF.

J is TRBJ2-4 and V is TRBV12-3 or TRBV12-4; no firm D call. Trimming left V 5 bases short and J 6 bases short, with 8 bases between. The CDR3 covers 12 residues. In nucleotides, the CDR3 is TGTGCCAGCAGTGCAGACACAAACATTCAGTACTTC. It specifies CASSADTNIQYF.

The rearrangement links TRBV19 to TRBJ2-1, with D possibly being TRBD2 (5 bases). The CDR3 is 13 residues long. Germline V gene data show CDR1 as LNHDA and CDR2 as SQIVND (reference sequence). With 4 bases removed from V and 4 bases from J, the gap between germline ends came to 8 bases. The CDR3 bases are TGTGCCAGTAGTAAGCCGGGATACAATGAGCAGTTCTTC. Its protein is CASSKPGYNEQFF.

The chain has TRBV6-5 and TRBJ2-4; D call uncertain. The V end was cut by 7 bases, the J end by 7 bases, with 17 bases between. Germline V gene data show CDR1 as MNHEY and CDR2 as SVGAGI. The length of the CDR3 is 14 residues. CDR3 DNA sequence: TGTGCCAGCATGGGTCTGGTATCGAGGAACATTCAGTACTTC. Its protein product is CASMGLVSRNIQYF.

The table lists this clone with a count of one. The J gene is TRBJ1-4, the V gene TRBV28, with D uncertain. From germline, CDR1 is MDHEN and CDR2 SYDVKM. V gave up 5 bases and J gave up 3 bases, with 13 bases separating them. The CDR3 sequence is 15 residues long. The CDR3 region has the DNA TGTGCCAGCAGTACCCCCGCCGGGGCTAATGAAAAACTGTTTTTT. This gives the protein CASSTPAGANEKLFF.

The rearrangement links TRBV28 to TRBJ1-2; 12 bases are a match to TRBD1. V dropped 3 bases and J dropped 7; count of bases not matched to a gene: 6. The CDR3 sequence is 15 residues long. Germline V gives CDR1 MDHEN, CDR2 SYDVKM. CDR3 nucleotide sequence: TGTGCCAGCAGTTTTATGGGACAGGGGGCAGCTGGCTACACCTTC. As protein: CASSFMGQGAAGYTF.

CDR3 protein: CASSLDGRETQYF. As DNA, the CDR3 is TGCGCCAGCAGCTTGGATGGGAGGGAGACCCAGTACTTC. This chain uses TRBV5-1 with TRBJ2-5; TRBD2 is a possible D gene (6 bases). From germline, CDR1 is SGHRS and CDR2 YFSETQ. V was shortened by 0 bases and J by 5 bases, with 8 bases between the two germline ends. There are 13 residues in the CDR3.

The rearrangement joins TRBV6-5 to TRBJ1-5; D unclear. V was shortened by 0 bases and J by 0 bases, with 6 bases between the two germline ends. The V gene's germline CDR1 is MNHEY and CDR2 SVGAGI. The length of the CDR3 is 15 residues. The CDR3 loop reads CASSYSYGSNQPQHF. Here the CDR3 DNA reads TGTGCCAGCAGTTACTCGTACGGTAGCAATCAGCCCCAGCATTTT.

The chain is built from TRBV7-3 and TRBJ1-1; 7 bases match TRBD1. Germline trimming cut 5 bases from V and 9 bases from J; bases unmatched to any gene: 9. Germline assignment: CDR1 SGHTA and CDR2 FQGTGA. The CDR3 sequence is 13 residues long. CDR3 coding DNA: TGTGCCAGCAGCCCAGGACAGGACCGTAAAGCTTTCTTT. Its protein product is CASSPGQDRKAFF.

The DNA of the CDR3 is TGTGCCAGCTCACCACCGACCCGGGTTGAGACCCAGTACTTC. Translated, it gives CASSPPTRVETQYF. The V gene is TRBV18, the J gene TRBJ2-5, with D unresolved. The germline gives CDR1 KGHSH, CDR2 LQKENI. The ends were cut back, 0 bases at V and 5 bases at J, with 10 bases in the middle. The CDR3 has 14 residues.

The rearrangement links TRBV9 to TRBJ2-3; D may be TRBD1 (5 bases). Trimming took 3 bases from V and 3 from J, leaving 14 bases between them. The CDR3 is made up of 15 amino acids. Germline values: CDR1 SGDLS, CDR2 YYNGEE. This CDR3 is CASSEGIIDTDTQYF. In DNA form, the CDR3 reads TGTGCCAGCAGCGAGGGGATTATCGATACAGATACGCAGTATTTT. Complete variable domain (other parts from reference TRBV9 and TRBJ2-3): DSGVTQTPKHLITATGQRVTLRCSPRSGDLSVYWYQQSLDQGLQFLIQYYNGEERAKGNILERFSAQQFPDLHSELNLSSLELGDSALYFCASSEGIIDTDTQYFGPGTRLTVL.

Only a few counts were recorded for this clone. The rearrangement joins TRBV5-5 to TRBJ2-1; a weak D match, TRBD2 (5 bases). CDR3 length equals 16 residues. Trimming took off 4 bases at V and 0 bases at J, with 14 bases between the two ends. Germline-derived CDR1 and CDR2 are SGHKS and YYEKEE (reference sequence). CDR3 in DNA: TGTGCCAGCAGCGTCCTGCTAGGGAGCTCCTACAATGAGCAGTTCTTC. As protein: CASSVLLGSSYNEQFF.

The table lists this clone with a few counts. V gene TRBV6-1 combines with J gene TRBJ1-1; D uncertain. Deletions cut 0 bases from V and 2 bases from J, with 19 bases between. Germline CDR1 reads MNHNS; CDR2 reads SASEGT. This CDR3 has 18 residues. This chain's CDR3 is CASSEARPQRGHNTEAFF. CDR3 DNA: TGTGCCAGCAGTGAAGCGCGACCCCAGCGAGGCCATAACACTGAAGCTTTCTTT.